This record covers a single T cell receptor beta chain. Its antigen remains unidentified. These data originate in a study of cytomegalovirus exposure and HLA in healthy donors. Across the study: Earlier work reported 117 million unique TCR beta sequences from about 170 million T cells. Broader study findings: Association of a missense DCLRE1C variant with TCR beta V- and J-gene trimming was reported in a later analysis.

Trimming shortened V by 1 base and J by 3 bases, and 6 bases separated the two germline ends. The germline CDR1 and CDR2 sequences are MDHEN and SYDVKM. This CDR3 has 13 amino acids. The PCR used 60 Vbeta and 13 Jbeta primers. Clones were read by immunoSEQ multiplex PCR, and TCRdb kept only the in-frame ones, dropping some. The sample has around 120,000 clones. The chain combines TRBV28 with TRBJ1-1, with D hard to call. Sequenced: PBMCs. The source of this sequence is a man aged 18 to 30 in good health and CMV-seronegative. The CDR3 nucleotides are TGTGCCAGCAGTTTATACCGGTACACTGAAGCTTTCTTT. Protein sequence: CASSLYRYTEAFF.